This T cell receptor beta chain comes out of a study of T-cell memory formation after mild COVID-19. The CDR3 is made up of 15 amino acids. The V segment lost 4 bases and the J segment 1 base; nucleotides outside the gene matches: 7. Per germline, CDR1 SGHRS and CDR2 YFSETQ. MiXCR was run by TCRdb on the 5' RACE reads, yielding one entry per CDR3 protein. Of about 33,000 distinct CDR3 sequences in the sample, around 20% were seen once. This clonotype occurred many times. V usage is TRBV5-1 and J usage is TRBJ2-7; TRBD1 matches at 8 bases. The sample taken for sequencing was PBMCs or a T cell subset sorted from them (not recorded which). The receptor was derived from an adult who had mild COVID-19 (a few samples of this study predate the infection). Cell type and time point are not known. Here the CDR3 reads CASSPNTGGSYEQYF. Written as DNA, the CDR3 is TGCGCCAGCAGCCCAAATACAGGGGGGTCCTACGAGCAGTACTTC.